This T cell receptor beta chain appears in the sequencing data of a study of radiotherapy plus CTLA-4 blockade in lung cancer. Study context: For 18% of patients, objective responses occurred, and about 34% had disease control.

This clone was found a few times. As yet, its antigen is unknown. The V and J ends lost 0 bases and 5 bases respectively, with 5 bases between them. The germline CDR1 and CDR2 sequences are SGHDT and YYEEEE. This CDR3 has 12 amino acids. TCRdb's table, derived via immunoSEQ multiplex PCR, lists solely in-frame clones and lacks some. The table has 45,000 to 55,000 clones, over 75% seen once; the top ten hold approximately 7.8%. Ipilimumab-mediated CTLA-4 blockade plus focal radiation was given to patients having chemo-refractory metastatic non-small-cell lung cancer. Study findings and constraints: Per reports, early blood T cell clone dynamics, plus interferon-beta, forecast response most strongly.

The chain combines TRBV5-6 with TRBJ1-2; no firm D call. The sample consisted of peripheral blood, taken from a patient treated with radiotherapy plus ipilimumab. The TCR comes from a human donor with non-small cell lung cancer whose response to radiotherapy plus ipilimumab could not be evaluated. DNA for the CDR3: TGTGCCAGCAGCTTGGGCGGATATGGCTACACCTTC. It encodes CASSLGGYGYTF.